This is a list of T cell receptor beta chains from one sample in a study of technical replicates of blood from several donors. Clones were read by immunoSEQ multiplex PCR, and TCRdb kept only the in-frame ones, dropping some. The sample has about 73,000 clones, 93% seen once; the top ten hold about 0.25%. The sample comprised T cells isolated from PBMCs. The receptors were sampled from a human donor in good health. Both conserved end residues are part of each CDR3. A D gene is named only where the DNA matches it firmly. Rows give clone size only sometimes, using once, few, many, or a class for an expanded clone.

size,D,V,J,CDR3,DNA
-,TRBD1,TRBV30,TRBJ1-6,CAWSDAEQGASNSPLHF,TGTGCCTGGAGTGACGCCGAACAGGGGGCAAGCAATTCACCCCTCCACTTT
-,-,TRBV5-1,TRBJ2-2,CASSLARQNTGELFF,TGCGCCAGCAGCTTGGCCCGACAGAACACCGGGGAGCTGTTTTTT
once,-,TRBV28,TRBJ2-7,CASSQGGRGYEQYF,TGTGCCAGCAGTCAGGGGGGTAGGGGCTACGAGCAGTACTTC
-,-,TRBV6-6,TRBJ2-3,CASSYTQGGDTQYF,TGTGCCAGCAGTTACACGCAGGGGGGAGATACGCAGTATTTT
-,TRBD2,TRBV5-1,TRBJ2-7,CASSLGTIAEQYF,TGCGCCAGCAGCCTTGGGACTATTGCCGAGCAGTACTTC
-,-,TRBV4-1,TRBJ2-7,CASSQDSRGSSSYEQYF,TGCGCCAGCAGCCAAGATAGTAGGGGATCCTCCTCCTACGAGCAGTACTTC
-,TRBD1,TRBV7-6,TRBJ2-7,CASSAGGSGSYEQYF,TGTGCCAGCAGCGCAGGGGGCTCGGGCTCCTACGAGCAGTACTTC
once,TRBD1,TRBV28,TRBJ2-3,CASSLFTGGTGTDTQYF,TGTGCCAGCAGTTTATTTACAGGGGGCACGGGCACAGATACGCAGTATTTT
-,-,TRBV7-9,TRBJ2-7,CASSHYRDTAYEQYF,TGTGCCAGCAGCCACTACCGGGACACCGCCTACGAGCAGTACTTC
-,-,TRBV5-1,TRBJ2-1,CASSLVVGAGLTYNEQFF,TGCGCCAGCAGCTTGGTGGTGGGTGCGGGACTGACCTACAATGAGCAGTTCTTC
-,-,TRBV9,TRBJ2-5,CASSPDRGQETQYF,TGTGCCAGCAGCCCCGACCGAGGCCAAGAGACCCAGTACTTC
once,-,TRBV11-2,TRBJ2-1,CASGPMGYNEQFF,TGTGCCAGCGGGCCAATGGGCTACAATGAGCAGTTCTTC
-,TRBD1,TRBV7-6,TRBJ1-1,CASSGRQGTEAFF,TGTGCCAGCAGCGGTCGACAGGGCACTGAAGCTTTCTTT
-,TRBD1,TRBV29-1,TRBJ2-1,CSAPDRVYNEQFF,TGCAGCGCCCCGGACAGGGTCTACAATGAGCAGTTCTTC
-,TRBD2,TRBV2,TRBJ2-7,CASSEGPTSGRYEQYF,TGTGCCAGCAGTGAAGGCCCGACTAGCGGGAGGTACGAGCAGTACTTC
-,-,TRBV7-6,TRBJ2-1,CASSPSGENEQFF,TGTGCCAGCAGCCCCTCGGGTGAGAATGAGCAGTTCTTC
-,-,TRBV14,TRBJ1-1,CASSQAGGRGTEAFF,TGTGCCAGCAGCCAAGCCGGGGGGAGAGGGACTGAAGCTTTCTTT
-,TRBD1,TRBV28,TRBJ1-1,CASNLGQGGTEAFF,TGTGCCAGCAACCTCGGGCAGGGGGGAACTGAAGCTTTCTTT
-,-,TRBV27,TRBJ2-7,CASSFSGSSLTEQYF,TGTGCCAGCAGTTTCTCCGGGTCTTCCTTAACCGAGCAGTACTTC
-,TRBD1,TRBV4-1,TRBJ1-1,CASAPGQGISEAFF,TGCGCTTCTGCCCCGGGACAGGGGATTTCCGAAGCTTTCTTT
-,-,TRBV28,TRBJ1-1,CASRGWGVVTEAFF,TGTGCCAGCAGGGGGTGGGGGGTCGTCACTGAAGCTTTCTTT
-,TRBD1,TRBV7-2,TRBJ2-4,CASSLGNRGPAKNIQYF,TGTGCCAGCAGCTTAGGGAACAGGGGGCCGGCCAAAAACATTCAGTACTTC
-,TRBD1,TRBV9,TRBJ1-2,CASSHTKGAEADGYTF,TGTGCCAGCAGTCATACTAAGGGGGCGGAGGCTGATGGCTACACCTTC
-,-,TRBV4-2,TRBJ1-5,CASSQDPGNSNQPQHF,TGTGCCAGCAGCCAAGATCCCGGGAACAGCAATCAGCCCCAGCATTTT
-,-,TRBV20-1,TRBJ1-2,CSATGEYGYTF,TGCAGTGCTACAGGGGAGTATGGCTACACCTTC
-,TRBD2,TRBV19,TRBJ2-3,CASSLTRTSGRTGTQYF,TGTGCCAGTTCCCTAACACGGACTAGCGGGAGAACGGGTACGCAGTATTTT
-,-,TRBV10-2,TRBJ2-7,CASSRTRGHYEQYF,TGCGCCAGCAGTCGGACTAGGGGACACTACGAGCAGTACTTC
-,-,TRBV4-1,TRBJ2-7,CASSQNLGPSYEQYF,TGCGCCAGCAGCCAAAATTTGGGGCCCTCCTACGAGCAGTACTTC
-,TRBD2,TRBV6-1,TRBJ2-1,CASSVSGTSGTHLSNEQFF,TGTGCCAGCAGTGTCAGCGGGACTAGCGGGACTCATCTCAGCAATGAGCAGTTCTTC
-,-,TRBV11-2,TRBJ1-1,CASSLAEAEAFF,TGTGCCAGCAGCTTAGCGGAGGCTGAAGCTTTCTTT
once,TRBD1,TRBV4-1,TRBJ1-2,CASSKGQGANYGYTF,TGCGCCAGCAGCAAAGGACAGGGTGCTAACTATGGCTACACCTTC
-,-,TRBV7-2,TRBJ2-5,CASSLGYYQETQYF,TGTGCCAGCAGCTTAGGATACTACCAAGAGACCCAGTACTTC
-,-,TRBV2,TRBJ1-1,CASSEVGLRTEAFF,TGTGCCAGCAGTGAAGTGGGACTTCGGACTGAAGCTTTCTTT
-,TRBD2,TRBV10-2,TRBJ2-1,CASSDFRGRKYNEQFF,TGCGCCAGCAGTGACTTCCGCGGGAGGAAATACAATGAGCAGTTCTTC
-,-,TRBV10-3,TRBJ2-5,CAISESILPGRMETQYF,TGTGCCATCAGTGAGTCGATATTACCCGGGAGAATGGAGACCCAGTACTTC
-,-,TRBV4-1,TRBJ1-5,CASSQVIQPRYQNQPQHF,TGCGCCAGCAGCCAAGTAATACAGCCGCGCTATCAAAATCAGCCCCAGCATTTT
-,TRBD2,TRBV6-4,TRBJ2-7,CASSEVSGSVYEQYF,TGTGCCAGCAGTGAGGTTAGCGGGAGTGTCTACGAGCAGTACTTC
-,TRBD2,TRBV15,TRBJ2-7,CATSSQVGGRGYEQYF,TGTGCCACCAGCAGCCAGGTTGGCGGGAGGGGATACGAGCAGTACTTC
-,-,TRBV7-6,TRBJ1-1,CASSLTGGHMNTEAFF,TGTGCCAGCAGCTTAACCGGGGGGCATATGAACACTGAAGCTTTCTTT
-,TRBD1,TRBV19,TRBJ2-5,CASSTPGQGYQETQYF,TGTGCCAGTAGCACCCCGGGACAGGGGTACCAAGAGACCCAGTACTTC
-,TRBD1,TRBV18,TRBJ1-1,CASSPTGSTEAFF,TGTGCCAGCTCACCGACAGGGTCCACTGAAGCTTTCTTT
-,-,TRBV6-6,TRBJ2-5,CASSSLRETQYF,TGTGCCAGCAGTTCGCTCCGGGAGACCCAGTACTTC
-,-,TRBV5-1,TRBJ2-3,CASTLPTENRVRDTQYF,TGCGCCAGCACCCTGCCGACTGAGAACCGAGTACGAGATACGCAGTATTTT
-,TRBD2,TRBV5-4,TRBJ2-3,CASYSGSYSTDTQYF,TGTGCCAGCTATAGCGGGAGCTATAGCACAGATACGCAGTATTTT